Below are 22 T cell receptor beta chains sequenced from a single sample in a study of cytomegalovirus exposure and HLA in healthy donors. Researchers ran the PCR with 60 Vbeta and 13 Jbeta primers. The assay was immunoSEQ multiplex PCR, and TCRdb's table has in-frame clones only and misses some. Among 90,000 to 110,000 clones listed, less than 80% were seen once. Material for sequencing was PBMCs. Receptors were obtained from a woman aged 45-60 years in good health and CMV-seropositive.

The chain couples TRBV5-6 to TRBJ2-2, with a tentative D call TRBD2 (5 bases). The germline gives CDR1 SGHDT, CDR2 YYEEEE. The germline V and J ends were trimmed by 5 bases and 3 bases, with 20 bases remaining between them. This CDR3 has 17 residues. CDR3 sequence: CASSYPPGEVYTGELFF. CDR3 coding DNA: TGTGCCAGCAGTTATCCCCCCGGGGAAGTGTACACCGGGGAGCTGTTTTTT.

The genes are TRBV9 and TRBJ2-2; weak D call: TRBD1 (6 bases). Germline assignment: CDR1 SGDLS and CDR2 YYNGEE. The CDR3 contains 15 residues. V was cut by 5 bases and J by 0 bases, with 11 bases left in between. CDR3 nucleotide sequence: TGTGCCAGCAGAACCGGGACAACGAACACCGGGGAGCTGTTTTTT. Amino acids: CASRTGTTNTGELFF.

This clone was seen only a few times. The chain joins TRBV12-5 to TRBJ1-1; TRBD1 is a possible D gene (6 bases). The CDR3 spans 18 residues. From germline, CDR1 is LGHNT and CDR2 FRNRAP. Trimming removed 0 bases at V and 0 bases at J, with 17 bases between. This chain's CDR3 is CASGLVLTGDRMNTEAFF. In DNA form, the CDR3 reads TGTGCTAGTGGTTTGGTACTTACCGGAGACAGGATGAACACTGAAGCTTTCTTT.

This chain links TRBV30 with TRBJ2-7; D may be TRBD1 (6 bases). The CDR3 runs 15 residues. Deletions cut 0 bases from V and 0 bases from J, with 12 bases between. The germline V gene encodes CDR1 GTSNPN and CDR2 SVGIG (reference sequence). The CDR3 DNA sequence: TGTGCCTGGAGTGTAAGGGGGTTGGGCTCCTACGAGCAGTACTTC. As protein: CAWSVRGLGSYEQYF.

The rearrangement links TRBV4-1 to TRBJ2-3; D possibly corresponds to TRBD2 (6 bases). Germline V CDR1 and CDR2: MGHRA, YSYEKL. V was cut by 2 bases and J by 3 bases, with 18 bases left in between. CDR3 length equals 17 residues. CDR3 sequence: CASSQPSTGGPTDTQYF. CDR3 coding DNA: TGCGCCAGCAGCCAACCGTCCACAGGAGGGCCGACAGATACGCAGTATTTT.

The V gene is TRBV6-5, the J gene TRBJ2-7; 7 nucleotides line up with TRBD1. From germline, CDR1 is MNHEY and CDR2 SVGAGI. Losses at the gene ends were 2 bases for V and 0 bases for J; bases not matched to a gene: 4. The CDR3 sequence is 15 residues long. CDR3 region: CASSYLGQRSYEQYF. In DNA form, the CDR3 reads TGTGCCAGCAGTTACCTGGGACAGCGCTCCTACGAGCAGTACTTC.

The chain couples TRBV7-2 to TRBJ1-2; 8 nucleotides line up with TRBD1. Trimming removed 4 bases from V and 3 bases from J; junction bases left unmatched: 4. This CDR3 region has 14 residues. CDR1 is SGHTA and CDR2 is FQGNSA in the germline V gene. The CDR3 coding sequence is TGTGCCAGCAGCTCCAGGGGGCTCGACTATGGCTACACCTTC. This translates into CASSSRGLDYGYTF.

The chain combines TRBV7-2 with TRBJ1-2; D gene unclear. Germline V gene sequence: CDR1 SGHTA, CDR2 FQGNSA. This CDR3 is 14 amino acids long. V lost 6 bases and J 4 bases, leaving 15 bases between the germline ends. CDR3 DNA: TGTGCCAGCAGGCCCACAGAGGGTGGCTATGGCTACACCTTC. This encodes CASRPTEGGYGYTF.

The chain employs TRBV5-1 and TRBJ1-6; D not certain. The germline V gene has CDR1 SGHRS and CDR2 YFSETQ. Trimming took off 1 base at V and 7 bases at J, with 9 bases between the two ends. This CDR3 is 14 amino acids long. The CDR3 reads CASSLTLPNSPLHF. For the CDR3, the DNA is TGCGCCAGCAGCTTGACTCTTCCCAATTCACCCCTCCACTTT.

The chain has TRBV7-3 and TRBJ2-7, with 8 positions matching TRBD1. This CDR3 comprises 16 residues. After removal of 2 bases from V and 2 bases from J, the junction contained 8 bases not matched to a gene. Germline V lookup: CDR1 SGHTA, CDR2 FQGTGA. The CDR3 reads CASSLARGTGAYEQYF. CDR3 nucleotides: TGTGCCAGCAGCTTAGCGAGGGGGACAGGAGCCTACGAGCAGTACTTC.

This clone has a handful of counts. The chain couples TRBV7-3 to TRBJ2-5; 9 bases map to TRBD2. CDR1 is SGHTA, CDR2 FQGTGA, per germline. V trimming: 0 bases; J trimming: 4 bases; junction bases outside the gene matches: 3. The CDR3 is 15 amino acids. The CDR3 DNA reads TGTGCCAGCAGCTTAACTAGCGGGAGCCTAGAGACCCAGTACTTC. Protein: CASSLTSGSLETQYF.

J is TRBJ1-2 and V is TRBV6-1; possible D gene TRBD1, 5 bases. Per germline, CDR1 MNHNS and CDR2 SASEGT. V dropped 5 bases and J dropped 5 bases, with 18 bases sitting between them. The length of the CDR3 is 15 residues. CDR3 sequence: CASSLSGGARYGYTF. The CDR3 bases are TGTGCCAGCAGTCTTAGCGGTGGGGCTAGGTATGGCTACACCTTC.

The chain combines TRBV5-4 with TRBJ2-1, with TRBD1 as a possible D gene (6 bases). Germline V gene sequence: CDR1 SGHNT, CDR2 YYREEE (reference sequence). The CDR3 has 15 residues. V lost 0 bases to trimming and J lost 2 bases, with 9 bases between them. The DNA for the CDR3 is TGTGCCAGCAGCTTGGCAGGGGAGCCCTACAATGAGCAGTTCTTC. It is translated as CASSLAGEPYNEQFF.

V gene TRBV29-1 combines with J gene TRBJ2-7; 14 bases line up with TRBD2. This CDR3 contains 14 residues. J was trimmed by 7 bases and V by 4 bases; bases with no gene match: 6. The germline gives CDR1 SQVTM, CDR2 ANQGSEA. CDR3 amino acids: CSVGGLAGGREQYF. The CDR3 nucleotides read TGCAGCGTTGGCGGACTAGCGGGAGGAAGGGAGCAGTACTTC.

This rearrangement joins TRBV25-1 to TRBJ2-1; 8 nucleotides line up with TRBD1. The CDR3 is 17 residues long. Germline CDR1 is MGHDK and CDR2 is SYGVNS. The trim removed 4 bases at V and 0 bases at J, leaving 8 bases unmatched. Here the CDR3 reads CASSGRQGPYSYNEQFF. DNA for the CDR3: TGTGCCAGCAGTGGGAGACAGGGGCCCTACTCCTACAATGAGCAGTTCTTC.

In this sample, this clone turned up a few times. The junction departs from the called germline gene at one end, perhaps through a read error. V and J are TRBV7-9 and TRBJ2-2; 11 nucleotides match TRBD2. The CDR3 loop spans 17 amino acids. CDR1 is SEHNR, CDR2 FQNEAQ, per germline (reference sequence). The CDR3 region is CSSIPSWGLAVTGELFF. CDR3 DNA: TGTTCCAGCATCCCCTCATGGGGACTAGCGGTCACCGGGGAGCTGTTTTTT.

V is TRBV9 and J is TRBJ1-6, with TRBD1 identical over 7 bases. Germline V lookup: CDR1 SGDLS, CDR2 YYNGEE. The J segment lost 10 bases and the V segment lost 3 bases, leaving 7 bases of the junction unmatched. CDR3 length equals 14 residues. For the CDR3, the DNA is TGTGCCAGCAGCGCTTGGACAGGACAATCACCCCTCCACTTT. The encoded protein is CASSAWTGQSPLHF.

The sample holds one count of this clone. V and J are TRBV7-2 and TRBJ1-2, with 7 bases lining up with TRBD1. Germline V gene data show CDR1 as SGHTA and CDR2 as FQGNSA. The CDR3 is made up of 14 amino acids. V shed 4 bases and J 8 bases; nucleotides not matched to a gene: 10. The CDR3 DNA sequence: TGTGCCAGCAGCTCCGGACAGGAGGGATGGGGCTACACCTTC. The encoded protein is CASSSGQEGWGYTF.

V is TRBV5-1 and J is TRBJ2-1; TRBD2 matches 11 bases. The CDR3 length is 16 residues. The J segment lost 4 bases and the V segment lost 2 bases, leaving 5 bases of the junction unmatched. Germline lookup yields CDR1 SGHRS and CDR2 YFSETQ. The CDR3 region has the DNA TGCGCCAGCAGCTTTAGCGGGAGGGCCGGGTACAATGAGCAGTTCTTC. Protein: CASSFSGRAGYNEQFF.

The rearrangement uses TRBV5-4 and TRBJ2-3; possibly TRBD1 for D (7 bases). This CDR3 contains 14 residues. Germline values: CDR1 SGHNT, CDR2 YYREEE (reference sequence). Trimming took off 0 bases at V and 7 bases at J, with 12 bases between the two ends. The DNA for the CDR3 is TGTGCCAGCAGCTTGGGGCAGGGGGGAAATACGCAGTATTTT. Protein: CASSLGQGGNTQYF.

The chain carries TRBV7-6 and TRBJ1-1; tentatively, D is TRBD1 (5 bases). The germline V and J ends were trimmed by 4 bases and 0 bases, with 15 bases remaining between them. CDR1 is SGHVS and CDR2 is FNYEAQ in the germline V gene. This CDR3 spans 16 amino acids. CDR3 amino acids: CASSSQSGAVNTEAFF. The CDR3 DNA reads TGTGCCAGCAGCTCCCAGAGCGGGGCGGTGAACACTGAAGCTTTCTTT.

V gene TRBV27 combines with J gene TRBJ1-6; 7 bases line up with TRBD1. V gave up 3 bases and J gave up 7 bases; unmatched junction bases: 3. The CDR3 is 14 amino acids. Germline V gene data show CDR1 as MNHEY and CDR2 as SMNVEV (reference sequence). The CDR3 sequence is CASSFGTANSPLHF. CDR3 coding DNA: TGTGCCAGCAGTTTCGGGACAGCAAATTCACCCCTCCACTTT.